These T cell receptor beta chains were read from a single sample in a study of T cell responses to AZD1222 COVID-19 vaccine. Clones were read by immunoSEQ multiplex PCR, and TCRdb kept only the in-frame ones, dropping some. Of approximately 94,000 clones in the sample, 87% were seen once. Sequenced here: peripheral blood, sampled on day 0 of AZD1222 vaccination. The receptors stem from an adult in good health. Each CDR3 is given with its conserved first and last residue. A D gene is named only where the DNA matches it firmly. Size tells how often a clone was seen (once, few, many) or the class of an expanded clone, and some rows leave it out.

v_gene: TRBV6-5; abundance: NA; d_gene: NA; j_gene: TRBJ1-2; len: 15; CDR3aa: CASSYKYGTMSGYTF; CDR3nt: TGTGCCAGCAGTTACAAATACGGGACAATGAGTGGCTACACCTTC
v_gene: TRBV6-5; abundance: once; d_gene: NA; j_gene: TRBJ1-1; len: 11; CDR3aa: CASSSQFRAFF; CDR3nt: TGTGCCAGCAGTTCTCAGTTCCGAGCTTTCTTT
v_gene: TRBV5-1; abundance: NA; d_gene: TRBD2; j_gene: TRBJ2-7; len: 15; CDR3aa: CASRVGLAETYEQYF; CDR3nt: TGCGCCAGCAGAGTGGGGCTAGCGGAAACCTACGAGCAGTACTTC
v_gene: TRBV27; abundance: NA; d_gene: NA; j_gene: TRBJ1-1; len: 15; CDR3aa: CASSLIKQGDTEAFF; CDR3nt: TGTGCCAGCAGCTTAATAAAACAGGGAGACACTGAAGCTTTCTTT
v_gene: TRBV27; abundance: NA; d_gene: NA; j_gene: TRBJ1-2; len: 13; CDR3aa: CASSLAGLDGYTF; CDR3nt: TGTGCCAGCAGTTTGGCCGGGTTGGATGGCTACACCTTC
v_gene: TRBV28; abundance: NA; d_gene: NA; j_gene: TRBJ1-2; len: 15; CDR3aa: CASSTGQGGLDGYTF; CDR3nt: TGTGCCAGCAGCACGGGCCAAGGGGGTTTAGATGGCTACACCTTC
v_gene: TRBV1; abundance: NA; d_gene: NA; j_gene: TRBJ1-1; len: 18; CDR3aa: CTSSQEYRKQGAGRGAFF; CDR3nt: TGCACCAGCAGCCAAGAGTACCGAAAACAGGGGGCAGGGCGGGGAGCTTTCTTT
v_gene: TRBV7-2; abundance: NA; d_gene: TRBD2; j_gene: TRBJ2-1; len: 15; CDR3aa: CASSLELAGRNEQFF; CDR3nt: TGTGCCAGCAGCTTAGAACTAGCGGGCAGGAATGAGCAGTTCTTC
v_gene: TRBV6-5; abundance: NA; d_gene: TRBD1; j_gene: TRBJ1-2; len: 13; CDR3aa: CASSRTGTYGYTF; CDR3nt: TGTGCCAGCTCAAGGACAGGGACCTATGGCTACACCTTC
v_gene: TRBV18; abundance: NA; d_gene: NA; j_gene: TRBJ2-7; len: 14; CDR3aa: CASSPVSTSYEQYF; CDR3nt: TGTGCCAGCTCACCTGTGTCAACTAGCTACGAGCAGTACTTC
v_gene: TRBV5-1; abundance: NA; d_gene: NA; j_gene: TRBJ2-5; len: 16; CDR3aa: CASSLAGDGGQETQYF; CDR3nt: TGCGCCAGCAGCTTGGCCGGGGATGGGGGCCAAGAGACCCAGTACTTC
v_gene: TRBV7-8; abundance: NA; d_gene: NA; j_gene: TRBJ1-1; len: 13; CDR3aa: CASDFRSNTEAFF; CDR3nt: TGTGCCAGCGATTTTCGCTCGAACACTGAAGCTTTCTTT
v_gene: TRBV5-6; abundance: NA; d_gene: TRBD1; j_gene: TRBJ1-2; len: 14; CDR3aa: CASSLRTGGYGYTF; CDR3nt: TGTGCCAGCAGCTTACGAACAGGGGGCTATGGCTACACCTTC
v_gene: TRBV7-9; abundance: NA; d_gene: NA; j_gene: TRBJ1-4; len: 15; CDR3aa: CASSPPSISNEKLFF; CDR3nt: TGTGCCAGCAGCCCACCGTCGATTAGTAATGAAAAACTGTTTTTT
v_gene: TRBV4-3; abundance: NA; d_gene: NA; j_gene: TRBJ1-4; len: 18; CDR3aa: CASSQDVRTATTNEKLFF; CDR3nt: TGCGCCAGCAGCCAAGATGTCAGAACAGCCACAACTAATGAAAAACTGTTTTTT
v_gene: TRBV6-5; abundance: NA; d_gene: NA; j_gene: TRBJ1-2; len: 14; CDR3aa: CASSYRPRDFGYTF; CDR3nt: TGTGCCAGCAGTTACCGCCCCCGGGACTTCGGCTACACCTTC
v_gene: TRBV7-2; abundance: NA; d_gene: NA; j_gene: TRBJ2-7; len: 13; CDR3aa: CASSRNPGYEQYF; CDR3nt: TGTGCCAGCAGCCGAAACCCAGGGTACGAGCAGTACTTC
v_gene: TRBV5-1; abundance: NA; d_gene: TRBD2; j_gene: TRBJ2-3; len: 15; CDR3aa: CASRLGGRGTDTQYF; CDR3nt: TGCGCCAGCAGATTAGGCGGGAGAGGCACAGATACGCAGTATTTT
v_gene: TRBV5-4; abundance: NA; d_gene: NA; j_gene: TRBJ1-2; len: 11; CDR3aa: CASSLEGRYTF; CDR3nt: TGTGCCAGCAGCTTGGAGGGCCGCTACACCTTC
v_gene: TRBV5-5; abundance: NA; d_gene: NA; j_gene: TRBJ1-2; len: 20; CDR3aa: CASSLRFAGAEISRGHGYTF; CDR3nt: TGTGCCAGCAGCTTGAGATTCGCGGGGGCGGAGATAAGTCGAGGTCATGGCTACACCTTC
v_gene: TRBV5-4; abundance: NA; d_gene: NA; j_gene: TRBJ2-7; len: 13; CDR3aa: CASSETLGYEQYF; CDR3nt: TGTGCCAGCAGCGAGACTCTCGGCTACGAGCAGTACTTC
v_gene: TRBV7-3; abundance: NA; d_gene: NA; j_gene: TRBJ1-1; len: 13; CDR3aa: CASSLRVYTEAFF; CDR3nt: TGTGCCAGCAGCTTACGGGTGTACACTGAAGCTTTCTTT
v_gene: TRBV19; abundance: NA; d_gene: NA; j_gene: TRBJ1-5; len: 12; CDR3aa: CASSIVTQPQHF; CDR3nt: TGTGCCAGTAGTATCGTTACGCAGCCCCAGCATTTT
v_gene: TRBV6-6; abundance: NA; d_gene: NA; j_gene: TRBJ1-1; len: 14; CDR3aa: CASSYEGLNTEAFF; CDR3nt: TGTGCCAGCAGTTACGAGGGCCTGAACACTGAAGCTTTCTTT
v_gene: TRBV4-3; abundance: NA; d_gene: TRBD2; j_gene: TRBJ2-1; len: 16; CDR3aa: CASSQDPASGLNEQFF; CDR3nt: TGCGCCAGCAGCCAAGATCCGGCTAGCGGGCTCAATGAGCAGTTCTTC
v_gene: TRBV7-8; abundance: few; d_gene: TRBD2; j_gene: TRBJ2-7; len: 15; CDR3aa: CASSLVAGTTYEQYF; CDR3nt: TGTGCCAGCAGCTTAGTGGCTGGGACTACCTACGAGCAGTACTTC
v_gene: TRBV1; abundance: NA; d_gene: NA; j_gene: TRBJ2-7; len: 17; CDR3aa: CTSSQDSGASGMREQYF; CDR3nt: TGCACCAGCAGCCAAGATTCGGGGGCTAGCGGGATGAGGGAGCAGTACTTC